What follows is one TCR beta chain and its context. This clone was observed a single time. No cognate antigen has been identified for it. No qualities accompany the bases; no much larger clone lies one base away. The data were obtained in a study of a mutant IDH1 vaccine in newly diagnosed glioma (dated by TCRdb to the early 2020s). For the wider study: Across visits V03 through V10, patients got a total of eight vaccinations, given in weeks 1, 3, 5, 7, 11, 15, 19 and 23. Vaccination started 4-6 weeks after radiotherapy alone, or was given together with temozolomide cycles in the groups whose treatment included chemotherapy. The approximately 32 treated patients were roughly 60% male and around 40% female, with a mean age of roughly 40 years. Prior to enrollment, patients had been given standard therapy consisting of radiotherapy alone, temozolomide alone, or radiochemotherapy with temozolomide, with the combination given to most patients. Peripheral blood samples were drawn at six visits, namely V03 (baseline), V05, V07, V10, V12 and V13. Longitudinal TCRB deep sequencing was done for 25 to 30 treated patients, wherever samples were available for exploratory analyses. Beyond this particular receptor, the publication reports: Across multiple MHC alleles, vaccine-induced immune responses were seen in around 93% of patients. No apparent relationship was observed between pseudoprogression and alterations in the top peripheral T cell clonotypes detected by TCRB sequencing. Availability determined which PBMC samples were chosen for TCRB deep sequencing. The authors noted that analyses of patient blood samples could not be reproduced because of sample limitations.

V ends up 3 bases short and J 10 bases short, with an unmatched junction base count of 14. The CDR3 starts with the cysteine, ends with the phenylalanine, and has 15 residues. Only the CDR3 DNA is retained, 45 bases long and in frame from the first base. CDR1 LNHNV and CDR2 YYDKDF were looked up in the germline V gene (reference sequence). The library came from the immunoSEQ multiplex PCR assay. Rearranged TCR beta chain sequences were amplified using the hsTCRB Kit according to the manufacturer's protocol. Sequencing of TCRB libraries was carried out on an Illumina MiSeq. The original pipeline was this. Demultiplexing, trimming and gene mapping were performed with the kit vendor's proprietary platform. The table was pulled from immuneACCESS by TCRdb, which kept in-frame rearrangements only. Such tables lose some clones; where checked, under half of the loss comes from unresolved V genes, and the rest has no known cause. V and J calls plus clone size are reproduced from that table; the DNA served to infer D and trimming. The sample table lists roughly 51,000 clones, 80% to 85% of them with a count of one. Of the sample, under 3.5% falls within the top ten clones.

The label giving this sample's time point can be read as: week 5, during vaccination. A 20-mer mutant IDH1 peptide at 300 micrograms in Montanide made up each vaccine dose, which was injected subcutaneously together with topical imiquimod. Donors had newly diagnosed WHO grade 3 or 4 IDH1-mutant astrocytomas with loss of nuclear ATRX. The samples were drawn from NOA16, a multicentre, single-arm, open-label phase I trial in Germany that tested a mutant IDH1 peptide vaccine in humans for the first time. Genomic DNA for TCRB sequencing was extracted from EDTA blood using the DNeasy Blood and Tissue Kit.

The sequences come from PBMCs, collected from a glioma patient whose treatment included an IDH1 peptide vaccine. The rearrangement combines TRBV15 with TRBJ1-1, with 7 bases aligning to TRBD1. This sequence originates from a man aged 25 to 45 with glioma. The nucleotides read TGTGCCACCAGCAGGGCAGGGGGGGCGAAGGGGAGAGCTTTCTTT. This sequence encodes CATSRAGGAKGRAFF.